What follows are 4 T cell receptor beta chains derived from one specimen sequenced in a study of T cell responses to AZD1222 COVID-19 vaccine. The method was immunoSEQ multiplex PCR; TCRdb's version includes in-frame clones alone and lacks a portion of them. The sample holds fewer than 85,000 clones, 88% seen once. The sample here was peripheral blood, taken 28 days after the second dose of the MenACWY control vaccine. The receptors stem from an adult who received the MenACWY meningococcal vaccine as a control.

The V call is TRBV5-1, the J call TRBJ1-1; 9 positions agree with TRBD1. The CDR3 extends over 15 amino acids. Germline CDR1 and CDR2: SGHRS and YFSETQ. The trim removed 3 bases at V and 1 base at J, leaving 4 bases unmatched. The CDR3 bases are TGCGCCAGCAGCTCCGGGGACAGGGCGAACACTGAAGCTTTCTTT. Amino acids: CASSSGDRANTEAFF.

The CDR3 region has the DNA TGTGCCAGTAGTATATTCGGCAGGGAGGGTCAGCCCCAGCATTTT. It specifies CASSIFGREGQPQHF. The rearrangement uses TRBV19 and TRBJ1-5; TRBD1 might be the D (5 bases). The CDR3 runs to 15 residues. V was pared by 2 bases and J by 6 bases, with 14 bases between. Per germline, CDR1 LNHDA and CDR2 SQIVND (reference sequence).

The gene calls are TRBV10-3 and TRBJ1-2; D perhaps matches TRBD1 (5 bases). V shed 10 bases and J shed 7 bases, with 19 bases lying between them. Looked up from germline, CDR1 is ENHRY and CDR2 is SYGVKD. The CDR3 is made up of 13 amino acids. CDR3 region: CATMGGGTSGYTF. The CDR3 DNA follows: TGTGCCACCATGGGGGGGGGTACTAGTGGCTACACCTTC.

The CDR3 region is CASSALDYSPGEQFF. The CDR3 DNA is TGTGCCAGCAGCGCCCTGGACTACTCCCCGGGTGAGCAGTTCTTC. V and J are TRBV9 and TRBJ2-1; TRBD2 is a possible D gene (6 bases). CDR1 and CDR2 (germline): SGDLS, YYNGEE. The CDR3 extends over 15 amino acids. Trimming pared 3 bases from V and 9 bases from J, leaving 19 bases between.